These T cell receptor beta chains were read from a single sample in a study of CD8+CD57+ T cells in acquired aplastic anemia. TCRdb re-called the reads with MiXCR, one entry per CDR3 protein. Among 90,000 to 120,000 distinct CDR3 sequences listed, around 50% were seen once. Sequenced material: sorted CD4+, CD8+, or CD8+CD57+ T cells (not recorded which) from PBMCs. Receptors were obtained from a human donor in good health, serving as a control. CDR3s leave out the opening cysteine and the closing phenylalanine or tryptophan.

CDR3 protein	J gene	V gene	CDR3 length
ASSPLVTGGLETQY	TRBJ2-5	TRBV12-3/TRBV12-4	14
ASDREWGYT	TRBJ1-2	TRBV2	9
ASSGTRTYEQY	TRBJ2-7	TRBV4-2	11
ASSGTNYENTEAF	TRBJ1-1	TRBV2	13
ATSLLAGRDGEQF	TRBJ2-1	TRBV10-3	13
ASSLDPNYGYT	TRBJ1-2	TRBV5-8	11
ASHDGLEGQPQH	TRBJ1-5	TRBV6-2/TRBV6-3	12
ASSFGRDTDTQY	TRBJ2-3	TRBV12-3/TRBV12-4	12
ASSLASGRYEQY	TRBJ2-7	TRBV11-3	12
SVEPAGGQETQY	TRBJ2-5	TRBV29-1	12
ASSLGHRLETQY	TRBJ2-5	TRBV13	12
ASRAYRGSNQPQH	TRBJ1-5	TRBV2	13
ASSDLGSGSYEQY	TRBJ2-7	TRBV25-1	13
ASRRESTQY	TRBJ2-3	TRBV12-3/TRBV12-4	9
ASSLTLTDTQY	TRBJ2-3	TRBV9	11
ASSIWGRGNQETQY	TRBJ2-5	TRBV19	14
ASTSAGQGVEQY	TRBJ2-7	TRBV11-2	12
ATSGAGISTDTQY	TRBJ2-3	TRBV15	13
ASSQDPGSYEQY	TRBJ2-7	TRBV3-1	12
SVGSWDRRNTEAF	TRBJ1-1	TRBV29-1	13
ATSAWGRITDTQY	TRBJ2-3	TRBV15	13
SARDTAAQETQY	TRBJ2-5	TRBV20-1	12
ASSLAAPGQGTYYGYT	TRBJ1-2	TRBV5-1	16
ASSAGAGGNTIY	TRBJ1-3	TRBV9	12
AISGPDLSQPQH	TRBJ1-5	TRBV10-3	12
ASNLGQEQETQY	TRBJ2-5	TRBV5-1	12
AWAPGAISTGELF	TRBJ2-2	TRBV30	13
SVRDSANYGYT	TRBJ1-2	TRBV29-1	11
ASSQVGGHSYGNTIY	TRBJ1-3	TRBV3-1	15
ATASWGAYGYT	TRBJ1-2	TRBV24-1	11
TTSGVNSNQPQH	TRBJ1-5	TRBV24-1	12
AISERGGAFGYT	TRBJ1-2	TRBV10-3	12
ASSLYGQIGNQPQH	TRBJ1-5	TRBV27	14
ASSPGQIYEQY	TRBJ2-7	TRBV7-9	11
ASSLVTGDTQY	TRBJ2-3	TRBV7-2	11
SVELVGGYGWYEQY	TRBJ2-7	TRBV29-1	14
ASRETGGSYNEQF	TRBJ2-1	TRBV6-1	13
ATSRDLGQSEETQY	TRBJ2-5	TRBV15	14
ASSELMGRTDTQY	TRBJ2-3	TRBV11-1	13
ASSIQGDTEAF	TRBJ1-1	TRBV19	11
ASSIGQGNEKLF	TRBJ1-4	TRBV2	12
ASSLGQGARGYT	TRBJ1-2	TRBV7-2	12
ATSTRTGVNSPLH	TRBJ1-6	TRBV15	13
SVVQLAGGLGEQF	TRBJ2-1	TRBV29-1	13
ASSLVSGGAYNEQF	TRBJ2-1	TRBV12-3/TRBV12-4	14
ASRKEGQDQPQH	TRBJ1-5	TRBV10-3	12
ASSITDSNQPQH	TRBJ1-5	TRBV6-1	12
ASGNSGRIYGYT	TRBJ1-2	TRBV19	12
ARTHARDRASDTQY	TRBJ2-3	TRBV2	14
AVAPLGWAYEQY	TRBJ2-7	TRBV7-8	12
ASSLGGQGYNEQF	TRBJ2-1	TRBV27	13
ASSESAPGTEAF	TRBJ1-1	TRBV25-1	12
ASSSAGEDNEQF	.	TRBV7-9	12
ASSATLGGSYEQY	TRBJ2-7	TRBV19	13
ASSLLGRAGGELF	TRBJ2-2	TRBV19	13
ASSQEGTGLVLTGELF	TRBJ2-2	TRBV4-3	16
ASSSLGTAYEQY	TRBJ2-7	TRBV27	12
ASSPTGAGYGYT	TRBJ1-2	TRBV7-9	12
ASSVEGAGGENTGELF	TRBJ2-2	TRBV9	16
ASSLSSGGEQY	TRBJ2-7	TRBV7-3	11